The sequence of this TCR beta chain was determined in a study of blood T cells in healthy people across ages. Study at large: Researchers report that template switching captured about one barcoded beta molecule per two T cells.

Isolation yielded PBMCs, at least 6 million per sample, in every case. The V end was cut by 4 bases, the J end by 7 bases, with 11 bases between. Germline V gene data show CDR1 as SGHVS and CDR2 as FQNEAQ. This CDR3 contains 14 residues. The authors ran a second PCR of about 7 to 12 cycles using a sample-barcoded 5' primer and a J-beta primer mix. A single record per CDR3 protein comes from TCRdb applying MiXCR to the 5' RACE reads. The sample shows 1.5 million to 2 million distinct CDR3 sequences, approximately 50% of them seen only once. This receptor was identified in a woman in her forties in good health. The sequencing sample was made of blood. The J gene is TRBJ1-6, the V gene TRBV7-8; a possible D gene is TRBD1 (5 bases). This chain's CDR3 is CASSSSRGNSPLHF. CDR3 nucleotides: TGTGCCAGCAGCTCCTCGAGGGGCAATTCACCCCTCCACTTT.